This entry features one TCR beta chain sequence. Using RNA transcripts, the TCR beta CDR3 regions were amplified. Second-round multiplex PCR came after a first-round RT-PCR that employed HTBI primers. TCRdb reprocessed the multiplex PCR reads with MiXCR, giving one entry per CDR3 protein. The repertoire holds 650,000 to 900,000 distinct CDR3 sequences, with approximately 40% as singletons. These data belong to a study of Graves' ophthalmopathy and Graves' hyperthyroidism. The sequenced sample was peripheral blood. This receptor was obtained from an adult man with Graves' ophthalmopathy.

The CDR3 loop reads CASREERTYEQYF. Written as DNA, the CDR3 is TGCGCCAGCAGAGAGGAAAGGACCTACGAGCAGTACTTC. The V call is TRBV5-1, the J call TRBJ2-7; D call uncertain. Trimming cost V 5 bases and J 2 bases, with 11 bases left between them. The CDR3 totals 13 residues. Germline V gene sequence: CDR1 SGHRS, CDR2 YFSETQ.